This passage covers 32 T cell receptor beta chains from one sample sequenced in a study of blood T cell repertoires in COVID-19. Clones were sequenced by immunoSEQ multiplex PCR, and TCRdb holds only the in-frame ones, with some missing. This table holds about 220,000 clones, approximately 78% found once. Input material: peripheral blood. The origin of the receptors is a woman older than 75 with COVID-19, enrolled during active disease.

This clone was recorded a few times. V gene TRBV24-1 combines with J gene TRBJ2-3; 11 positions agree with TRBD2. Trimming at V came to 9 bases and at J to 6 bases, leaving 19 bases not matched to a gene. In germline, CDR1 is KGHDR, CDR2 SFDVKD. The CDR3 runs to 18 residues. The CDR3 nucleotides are TGTGCCACCTCTTCACGAACTAGCGGGAGATTGAGGTCGGATACGCAGTATTTT. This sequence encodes CATSSRTSGRLRSDTQYF.

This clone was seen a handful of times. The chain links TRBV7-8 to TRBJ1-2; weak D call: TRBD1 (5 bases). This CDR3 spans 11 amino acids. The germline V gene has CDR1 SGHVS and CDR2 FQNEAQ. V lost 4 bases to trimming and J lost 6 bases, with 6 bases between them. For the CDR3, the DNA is TGTGCCAGCAGCTGGGGGGATGGCTACACCTTC. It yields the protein CASSWGDGYTF.

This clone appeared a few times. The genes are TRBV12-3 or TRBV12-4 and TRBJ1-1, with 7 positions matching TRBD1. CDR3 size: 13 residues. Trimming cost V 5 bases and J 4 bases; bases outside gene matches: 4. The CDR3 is CASSLTGTTEAFF. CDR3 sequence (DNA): TGTGCCAGCAGTCTGACAGGGACCACTGAAGCTTTCTTT.

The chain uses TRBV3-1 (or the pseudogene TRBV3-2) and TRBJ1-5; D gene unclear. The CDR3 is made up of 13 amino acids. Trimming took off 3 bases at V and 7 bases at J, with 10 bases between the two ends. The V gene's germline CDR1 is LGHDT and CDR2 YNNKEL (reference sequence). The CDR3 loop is CASSHQAKQPQHF. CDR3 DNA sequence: TGTGCCAGCAGCCACCAGGCGAAGCAGCCCCAGCATTTT.

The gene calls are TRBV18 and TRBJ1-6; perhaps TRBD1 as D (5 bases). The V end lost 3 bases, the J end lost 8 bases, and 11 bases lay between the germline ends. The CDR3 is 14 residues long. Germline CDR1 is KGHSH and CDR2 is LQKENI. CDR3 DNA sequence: TGTGCCAGCTCACCCAGGGATGGGGATTCACCCCTCCACTTT. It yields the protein CASSPRDGDSPLHF.

CDR3: CASSGERFGGYTF. CDR3 DNA sequence: TGCGCCAGCAGTGGCGAGCGCTTCGGGGGATACACCTTC. J is TRBJ1-2 and V is TRBV10-1; D possibly corresponds to TRBD1 (5 bases). The CDR3 contains 13 residues. With 4 bases removed from V and 11 bases from J, the gap between germline ends came to 17 bases. Germline lookup yields CDR1 WNHNN and CDR2 SYGVQD (reference sequence).

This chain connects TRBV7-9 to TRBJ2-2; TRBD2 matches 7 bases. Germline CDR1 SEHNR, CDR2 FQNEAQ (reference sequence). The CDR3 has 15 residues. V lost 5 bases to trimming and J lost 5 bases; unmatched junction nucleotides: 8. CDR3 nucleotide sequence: TGTGCCAGCAGCCCGGCGGGACTACCTACCGGGGAGCTGTTTTTT. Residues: CASSPAGLPTGELFF.

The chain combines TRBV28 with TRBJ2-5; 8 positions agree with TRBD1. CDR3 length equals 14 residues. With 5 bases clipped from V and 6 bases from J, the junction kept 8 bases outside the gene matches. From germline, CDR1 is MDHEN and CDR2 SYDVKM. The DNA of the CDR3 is TGTGCCAGCAGTGCGGGACAGGTCGCAAAGACCCAGTACTTC. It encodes CASSAGQVAKTQYF.

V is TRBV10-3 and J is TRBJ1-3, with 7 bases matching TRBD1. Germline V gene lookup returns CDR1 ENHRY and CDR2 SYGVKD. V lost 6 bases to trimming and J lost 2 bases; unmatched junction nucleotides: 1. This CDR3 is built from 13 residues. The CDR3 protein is CAISDRAGNTIYF. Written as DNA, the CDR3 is TGTGCCATCAGCGACAGGGCTGGAAACACCATATATTTT.

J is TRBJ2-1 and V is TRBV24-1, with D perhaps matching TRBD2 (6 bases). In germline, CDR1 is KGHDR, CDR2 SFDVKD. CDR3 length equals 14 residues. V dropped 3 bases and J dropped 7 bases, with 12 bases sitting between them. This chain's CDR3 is CATSDAGSGNEQFF. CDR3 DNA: TGTGCCACCAGTGATGCCGGCAGCGGGAATGAGCAGTTCTTC.

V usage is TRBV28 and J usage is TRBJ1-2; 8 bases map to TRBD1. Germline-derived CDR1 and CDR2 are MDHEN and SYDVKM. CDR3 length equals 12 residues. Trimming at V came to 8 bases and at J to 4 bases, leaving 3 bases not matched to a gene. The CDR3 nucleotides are TGTGCCAGCGGGACAGGTGGCTATGGCTACACCTTC. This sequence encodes CASGTGGYGYTF.

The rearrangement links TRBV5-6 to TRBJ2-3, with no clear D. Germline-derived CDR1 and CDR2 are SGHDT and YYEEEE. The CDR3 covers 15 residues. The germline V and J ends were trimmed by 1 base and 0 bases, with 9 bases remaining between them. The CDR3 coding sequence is TGTGCCAGCAGCTTGTCAAGCCGAAGCACAGATACGCAGTATTTT. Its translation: CASSLSSRSTDTQYF.

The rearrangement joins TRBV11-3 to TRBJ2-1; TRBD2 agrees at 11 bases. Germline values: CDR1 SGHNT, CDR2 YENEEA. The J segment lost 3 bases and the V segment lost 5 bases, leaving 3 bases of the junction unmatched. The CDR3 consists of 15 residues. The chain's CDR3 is CASSETSGGYNEQFF. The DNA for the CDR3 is TGTGCCAGCAGCGAAACTAGCGGGGGCTACAATGAGCAGTTCTTC.

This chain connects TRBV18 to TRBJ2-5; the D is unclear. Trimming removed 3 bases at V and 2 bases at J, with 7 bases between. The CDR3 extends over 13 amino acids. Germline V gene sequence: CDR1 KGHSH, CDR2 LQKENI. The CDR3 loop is CASSPSLQETQYF. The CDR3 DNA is TGTGCCAGCTCACCGAGCTTGCAAGAGACCCAGTACTTC. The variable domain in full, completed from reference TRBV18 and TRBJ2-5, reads NAGVMQNPRHLVRRRGQEARLRCSPMKGHSHVYWYRQLPEEGLKFMVYLQKENIIDESGMPKERFSAEFPKEGPSILRIQQVVRGDSAAYFCASSPSLQETQYFGPGTRLLVL.

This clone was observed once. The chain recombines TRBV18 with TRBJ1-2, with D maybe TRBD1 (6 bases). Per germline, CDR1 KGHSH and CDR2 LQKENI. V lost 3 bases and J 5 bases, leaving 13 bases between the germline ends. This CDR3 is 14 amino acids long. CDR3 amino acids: CASSPLDRPYGYTF. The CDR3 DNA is TGTGCCAGCTCACCTTTAGACAGGCCTTATGGCTACACCTTC.

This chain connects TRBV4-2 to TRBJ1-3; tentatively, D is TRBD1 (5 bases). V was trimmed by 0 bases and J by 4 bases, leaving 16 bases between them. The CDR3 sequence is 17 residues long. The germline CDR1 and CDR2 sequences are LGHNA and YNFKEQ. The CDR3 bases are TGTGCCAGCAGCCAAGAGACGGCAGGGTCTTCGGGAAACACCATATATTTT. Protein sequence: CASSQETAGSSGNTIYF.

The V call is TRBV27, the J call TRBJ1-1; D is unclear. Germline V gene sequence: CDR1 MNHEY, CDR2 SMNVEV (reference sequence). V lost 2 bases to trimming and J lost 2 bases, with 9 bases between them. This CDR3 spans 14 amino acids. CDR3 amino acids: CASSLTDTNTEAFF. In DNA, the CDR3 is TGTGCCAGCAGTTTAACAGATACAAACACTGAAGCTTTCTTT.

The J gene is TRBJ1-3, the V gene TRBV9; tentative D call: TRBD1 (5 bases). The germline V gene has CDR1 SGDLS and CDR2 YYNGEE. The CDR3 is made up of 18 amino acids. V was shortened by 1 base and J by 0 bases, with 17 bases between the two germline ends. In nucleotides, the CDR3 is TGTGCCAGCAGCGTATTACCCGGCGGGGGTGGCTCTGGAAACACCATATATTTT. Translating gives CASSVLPGGGGSGNTIYF. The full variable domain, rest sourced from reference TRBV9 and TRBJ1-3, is DSGVTQTPKHLITATGQRVTLRCSPRSGDLSVYWYQQSLDQGLQFLIQYYNGEERAKGNILERFSAQQFPDLHSELNLSSLELGDSALYFCASSVLPGGGGSGNTIYFGEGSWLTVV.

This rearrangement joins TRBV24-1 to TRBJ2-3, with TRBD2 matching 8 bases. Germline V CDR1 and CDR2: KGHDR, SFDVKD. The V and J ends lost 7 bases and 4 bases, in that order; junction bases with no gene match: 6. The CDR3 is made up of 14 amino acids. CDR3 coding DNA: TGTGCCACCAGAAGAGCGGGAGAGTCAGATACGCAGTATTTT. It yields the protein CATRRAGESDTQYF.

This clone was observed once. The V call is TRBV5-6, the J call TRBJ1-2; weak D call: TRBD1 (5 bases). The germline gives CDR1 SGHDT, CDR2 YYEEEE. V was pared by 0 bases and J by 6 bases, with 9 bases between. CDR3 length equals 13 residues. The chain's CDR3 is CASSLGARDGYTF. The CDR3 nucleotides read TGTGCCAGCAGCTTGGGGGCCAGGGATGGCTACACCTTC.

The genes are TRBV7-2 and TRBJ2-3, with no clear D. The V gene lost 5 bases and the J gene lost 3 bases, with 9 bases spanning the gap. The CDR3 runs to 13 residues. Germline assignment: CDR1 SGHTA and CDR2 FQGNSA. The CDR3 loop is CASSPGVTDTQYF. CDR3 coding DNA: TGTGCCAGCAGCCCCGGAGTGACAGATACGCAGTATTTT.

CDR3 sequence reads: CSVRTAGVNTEAFF. In DNA, the CDR3 is TGCAGCGTTCGAACCGCCGGGGTGAACACTGAAGCTTTCTTT. The gene calls are TRBV29-1 and TRBJ1-1; D not resolved. The CDR3 is 14 amino acids. V gave up 5 bases and J gave up 0 bases, with 13 bases separating them. The germline gives CDR1 SQVTM, CDR2 ANQGSEA. Full variable domain (missing parts from reference TRBV29-1 and TRBJ1-1): SAVISQKPSRDICQRGTSLTIQCQVDSQVTMMFWYRQQPGQSLTLIATANQGSEATYESGFVIDKFPISRPNLTFSTLTVSNMSPEDSSIYLCSVRTAGVNTEAFFGQGTRLTVV.

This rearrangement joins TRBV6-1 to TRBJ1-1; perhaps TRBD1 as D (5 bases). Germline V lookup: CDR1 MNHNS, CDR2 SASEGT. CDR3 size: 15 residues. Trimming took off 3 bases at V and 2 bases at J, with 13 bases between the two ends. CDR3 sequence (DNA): TGTGCCAGCAGTGATTCAGGACATCCCAACACTGAAGCTTTCTTT. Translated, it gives CASSDSGHPNTEAFF.

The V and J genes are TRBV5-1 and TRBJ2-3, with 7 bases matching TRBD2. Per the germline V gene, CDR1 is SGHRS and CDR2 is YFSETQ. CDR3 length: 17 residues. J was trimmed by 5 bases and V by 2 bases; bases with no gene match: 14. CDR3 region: CASSLREAGLRGDTQYF. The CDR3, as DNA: TGCGCCAGCAGCTTAAGGGAAGCGGGGCTCCGCGGAGATACGCAGTATTTT.

In DNA, the CDR3 is TGTGCCAGCAGCCCCCCATACACAGGTACCTACGAGCAGTACTTC. Protein sequence: CASSPPYTGTYEQYF. The chain is built from TRBV6-5 and TRBJ2-7, with D possibly being TRBD1 (5 bases). V was pared by 6 bases and J by 2 bases, with 17 bases between. Germline lookup yields CDR1 MNHEY and CDR2 SVGAGI. This CDR3 spans 15 amino acids.

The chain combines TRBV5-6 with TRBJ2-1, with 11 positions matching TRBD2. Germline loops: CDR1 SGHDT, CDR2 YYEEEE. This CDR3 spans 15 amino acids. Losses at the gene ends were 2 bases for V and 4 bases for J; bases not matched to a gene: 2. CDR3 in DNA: TGTGCCAGCAGCTTCGGGACTAGCGGTTACAATGAGCAGTTCTTC. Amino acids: CASSFGTSGYNEQFF.

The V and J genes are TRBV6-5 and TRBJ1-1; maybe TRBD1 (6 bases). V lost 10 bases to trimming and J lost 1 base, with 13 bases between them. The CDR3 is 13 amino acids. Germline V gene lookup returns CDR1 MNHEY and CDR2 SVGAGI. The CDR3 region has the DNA TGTGCCACCACCGGCAGGGGGAACACTGAAGCTTTCTTT. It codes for CATTGRGNTEAFF.

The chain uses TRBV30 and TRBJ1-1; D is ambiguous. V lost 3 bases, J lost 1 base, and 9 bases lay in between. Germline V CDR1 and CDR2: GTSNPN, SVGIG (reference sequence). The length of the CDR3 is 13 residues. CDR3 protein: CAWRSVGNTEAFF. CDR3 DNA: TGTGCCTGGAGAAGTGTCGGGAACACTGAAGCTTTCTTT.

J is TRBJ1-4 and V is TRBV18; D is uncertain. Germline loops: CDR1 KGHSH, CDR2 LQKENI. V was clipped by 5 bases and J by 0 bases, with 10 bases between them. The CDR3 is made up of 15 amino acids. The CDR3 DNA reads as TGTGCCAGCTCAACCTACAGTGCAACTAATGAAAAACTGTTTTTT. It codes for CASSTYSATNEKLFF.

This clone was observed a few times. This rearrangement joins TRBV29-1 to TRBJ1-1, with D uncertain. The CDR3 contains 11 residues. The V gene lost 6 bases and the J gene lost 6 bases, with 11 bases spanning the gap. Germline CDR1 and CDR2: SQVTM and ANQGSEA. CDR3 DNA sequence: TGCAGCGTCGCCGATGGCCCTGAAGCTTTCTTT. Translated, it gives CSVADGPEAFF.

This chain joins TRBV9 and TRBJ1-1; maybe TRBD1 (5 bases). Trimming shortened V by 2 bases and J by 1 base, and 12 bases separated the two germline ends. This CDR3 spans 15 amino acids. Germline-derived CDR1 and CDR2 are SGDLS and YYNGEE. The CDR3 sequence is CASSVQAGKNTEAFF. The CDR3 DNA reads TGTGCCAGCAGCGTCCAGGCAGGGAAGAACACTGAAGCTTTCTTT.

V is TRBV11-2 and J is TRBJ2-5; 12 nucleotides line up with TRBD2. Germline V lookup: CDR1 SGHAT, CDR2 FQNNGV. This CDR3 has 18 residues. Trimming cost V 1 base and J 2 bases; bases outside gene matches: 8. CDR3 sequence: CASSLVVPGLAGQETQYF. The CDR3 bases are TGTGCCAGCAGCTTAGTCGTCCCCGGACTAGCGGGGCAAGAGACCCAGTACTTC.